This T cell receptor (beta chain) was observed in a study of blood T cell repertoires in COVID-19. The CDR3 length is 13 residues. With 2 bases removed from V and 7 bases from J, the gap between germline ends came to 7 bases. Looked up from germline, CDR1 is SGHDT and CDR2 is YYEEEE. Libraries were prepared by immunoSEQ multiplex PCR; TCRdb keeps only in-frame clonotypes and omits some of them. The sample contains 90,000 or so clones, 70% to 90% of which appear only once. This chain joins TRBV5-6 and TRBJ1-6; D remains unclear. Material for sequencing was peripheral blood. The receptor's source is a woman in her fifties or sixties with COVID-19, enrolled during active disease. Written as DNA, the CDR3 is TGTGCCAGCAGCTTCGCAGAAAATTCACCCCTCCACTTT. Protein sequence: CASSFAENSPLHF.